Listed here are 22 T cell receptor beta chains from one sample, sequenced in a study of identifying expanded T cells in peripheral blood. Some clones are missing from TCRdb's copy, which holds only in-frame ones; the method was immunoSEQ multiplex PCR. Of approximately 50,000 clones listed, approximately 82% were seen once; the top ten hold approximately 15%. Input material: blood. These receptor sequences come from a person aged 18 to 75 in good health.

The rearrangement uses TRBV4-1 and TRBJ2-1; 7 positions match TRBD2. The CDR3 length is 14 residues. After removal of 1 base from V and 9 bases from J, the junction contained 6 bases not matched to a gene. The germline CDR1 and CDR2 sequences are MGHRA and YSYEKL. The CDR3: CASSQAGGSLEQFF. The CDR3 region has the DNA TGCGCCAGCAGCCAAGCGGGAGGCTCCCTTGAGCAGTTCTTC.

This clone appeared once. The DNA of the CDR3 is TGTGCCAGCAGCGTCGTTGCGGGAGGGCCCTACGAGCAGTACTTC. Protein: CASSVVAGGPYEQYF. V and J are TRBV6-1 and TRBJ2-7, with 9 nucleotides matching TRBD2. The CDR3 sequence is 15 residues long. V shed 6 bases, J shed 2 bases, and the junction held 8 bases outside the gene matches. Germline lookup yields CDR1 MNHNS and CDR2 SASEGT.

The genes are TRBV27 and TRBJ1-2; D gene uncertain. The germline V and J ends were trimmed by 4 bases and 1 base, with 7 bases remaining between them. CDR1 is MNHEY, CDR2 SMNVEV, per germline (reference sequence). The CDR3 sequence is 13 residues long. The CDR3 loop reads CASSSDGNYGYTF. For the CDR3, the DNA is TGTGCCAGCAGTTCGGACGGTAACTATGGCTACACCTTC.

The chain uses TRBV7-8 and TRBJ2-3; D gene uncertain. Looked up from germline, CDR1 is SGHVS and CDR2 is FQNEAQ. V was clipped by 6 bases and J by 2 bases, with 12 bases between them. This CDR3 contains 14 residues. CDR3 nucleotides: TGTGCCAGCAGTTTTAATGTGGCCACAGATACGCAGTATTTT. Encoded protein: CASSFNVATDTQYF.

The J gene is TRBJ2-2, the V gene TRBV7-2; 10 nucleotides line up with TRBD1. CDR1 is SGHTA and CDR2 is FQGNSA in the germline V gene. The J segment lost 6 bases and the V segment lost 4 bases, leaving 2 bases of the junction unmatched. CDR3 length: 14 amino acids. CDR3 bases: TGTGCCAGCAGCTACGGGACAGGGGCCGGGGAGCTGTTTTTT. Translation: CASSYGTGAGELFF.

CDR3 residues: CASSEIGTGGKTQYF. The CDR3 DNA is TGTGCCAGCAGTGAAATCGGGACAGGGGGAAAGACCCAGTACTTC. The chain links TRBV2 to TRBJ2-5; 11 nucleotides agree with TRBD1. Germline V gene sequence: CDR1 SNHLY, CDR2 FYNNEI. The trim removed 2 bases at V and 6 bases at J, leaving 5 bases unmatched. The CDR3 totals 15 residues.

This clone was counted a single time. This chain uses TRBV4-2 with TRBJ1-1, with no clear D. Germline CDR1 LGHNA, CDR2 YNFKEQ. Trimming stripped 5 bases from V and 0 bases from J, with 13 bases between. The CDR3 is made up of 15 amino acids. The DNA of the CDR3 is TGTGCCAGCAGCAACGCTCCATCATTGAACACTGAAGCTTTCTTT. Translated, it gives CASSNAPSLNTEAFF.

This clone was observed a handful of times. V and J are TRBV18 and TRBJ1-1; a possible D gene is TRBD1 (5 bases). Germline V gene sequence: CDR1 KGHSH, CDR2 LQKENI. V gave up 3 bases and J gave up 7 bases, with 9 bases separating them. This CDR3 comprises 12 residues. The CDR3 DNA reads as TGTGCCAGCTCACCTCTGGGGGATGAAGCTTTCTTT. This gives the protein CASSPLGDEAFF.

CDR3 region: CASSLVASGGVHEQFF. The CDR3 nucleotides read TGTGCCAGCAGCTTAGTGGCCAGCGGGGGGGTCCATGAGCAGTTCTTC. This chain joins TRBV7-6 and TRBJ2-1; 10 bases agree with TRBD2. V lost 1 base, J lost 8 bases, and 8 bases stayed unmatched. CDR3 length: 16 residues. The V gene's germline CDR1 is SGHVS and CDR2 FNYEAQ.

This chain links TRBV2 with TRBJ2-1; 8 bases match TRBD1. CDR3 length: 15 amino acids. The V gene end was trimmed by 7 bases and the J gene end by 7 bases; junction bases not matched to a gene: 12. CDR1 is SNHLY and CDR2 is FYNNEI in the germline V gene. CDR3 in DNA: TGTGCCAGCAAGGCGGCAGGGGGCTTAGGGAATGAGCAGTTCTTC. It yields the protein CASKAAGGLGNEQFF.

V is TRBV18 and J is TRBJ2-7; weak D call: TRBD2 (5 bases). This CDR3 spans 16 amino acids. The V and J ends lost 3 bases and 0 bases respectively, with 15 bases between them. Germline V CDR1 and CDR2: KGHSH, LQKENI. CDR3 residues: CASSPHRTGSSYEQYV. As DNA, the CDR3 is TGTGCCAGCTCACCTCACCGGACGGGGAGCTCCTACGAGCAGTACGTC.

This clone was recorded once. V gene TRBV27 combines with J gene TRBJ1-1; a possible D gene is TRBD1 (6 bases). Trimming removed 0 bases from V and 8 bases from J, with 19 bases in between. CDR3 size: 16 residues. The germline V gene has CDR1 MNHEY and CDR2 SMNVEV (reference sequence). CDR3 nucleotides: TGTGCCAGCAGTTTATCCCCATCGGTTTCGGGGGCGGAAGCTTTCTTT. Protein: CASSLSPSVSGAEAFF.

This sequence joins TRBV28 and TRBJ1-1; D remains ambiguous. Between the trimmed V and J ends, which lost 6 bases and 2 bases, there was a span of 7 bases. Germline V gene lookup returns CDR1 MDHEN and CDR2 SYDVKM. CDR3 length equals 12 residues. The CDR3 loop is CASSPINTEAFF. The CDR3 nucleotides are TGTGCCAGCAGCCCGATTAACACTGAAGCTTTCTTT.

This rearrangement joins TRBV7-9 to TRBJ2-7; D gene unclear. Germline V CDR1 and CDR2: SEHNR, FQNEAQ (reference sequence). The CDR3 consists of 14 residues. Trimming took 3 bases from V and 0 from J, leaving 9 bases between them. DNA of the CDR3: TGTGCCAGCAGCTTTTCAACCAGCTCCTACGAGCAGTACTTC. Its protein product is CASSFSTSSYEQYF. Based on the CDR3 plus reference TRBV7-9 and TRBJ2-7, the full variable domain is DTGVSQNPRHKITKRGQNVTFRCDPISEHNRLYWYRQTLGQGPEFLTYFQNEAQLEKSRLLSDRFSAERPKGSFSTLEIQRTEQGDSAMYLCASSFSTSSYEQYFGPGTRLTVT.

This CDR3 reads CASSKTDGEKLFF. In nucleotides, the CDR3 is TGTGCCAGTAGTAAGACGGACGGTGAAAAACTGTTTTTT. This chain uses TRBV19 with TRBJ1-4; no clear D gene. The CDR3 has 13 amino acids. V was clipped by 4 bases and J by 7 bases, with 10 bases between them. Germline V lookup: CDR1 LNHDA, CDR2 SQIVND (reference sequence).

The chain is built from TRBV7-6 and TRBJ2-3; 11 bases are shared with TRBD2. V was clipped by 2 bases and J by 0 bases; unmatched bases: 7. This CDR3 has 18 residues. Germline V gene lookup returns CDR1 SGHVS and CDR2 FNYEAQ. The DNA of the CDR3 is TGTGCCAGCAGCTTATACCTAGCGGGGGGTGAAAGCACAGATACGCAGTATTTT. It yields the protein CASSLYLAGGESTDTQYF.

J is TRBJ1-2 and V is TRBV7-9, with D unresolved. With 1 base removed from V and 2 bases from J, the gap between germline ends came to 8 bases. The CDR3 loop spans 14 amino acids. Germline assignment: CDR1 SEHNR and CDR2 FQNEAQ (reference sequence). The CDR3 DNA is TGTGCCAGCAGCTTAGAATCATACAACTATGGCTACACCTTC. It yields the protein CASSLESYNYGYTF.

This clone was seen more than once but under ten times. This rearrangement joins TRBV7-7 to TRBJ2-2; 8 nucleotides agree with TRBD1. The CDR3 covers 14 residues. Losses at the gene ends were 4 bases for V and 5 bases for J; bases not matched to a gene: 3. The V gene's germline CDR1 is SSHAT and CDR2 FNYEAQ (reference sequence). The CDR3 DNA reads TGTGCCAGCAGCTCCTGGACAGGGACCGGGGAGCTGTTTTTT. It translates to CASSSWTGTGELFF.

The chain is built from TRBV5-1 and TRBJ2-5; 9 positions match TRBD2. CDR1 and CDR2 from the germline V gene are SGHRS and YFSETQ. This CDR3 has 14 amino acids. The J segment lost 3 bases and the V segment lost 4 bases, leaving 4 bases of the junction unmatched. The CDR3: CASSLAGSKETQYF. Written as DNA, the CDR3 is TGCGCCAGCAGCCTAGCGGGATCCAAAGAGACCCAGTACTTC.

The sample holds a few counts of this clone. This chain joins TRBV4-3 and TRBJ2-7; the D call may be TRBD1 or TRBD2 (5 bases each). The CDR3 is 13 amino acids. V lost 1 base to trimming and J lost 9 bases, with 13 bases between them. Germline V gene sequence: CDR1 LGHNA, CDR2 YSLEER. As DNA, the CDR3 is TGCGCCAGCAGCCAAGTTCTACGGGGCAGGCAGTACTTC. As protein: CASSQVLRGRQYF.

This chain joins TRBV6-4 and TRBJ1-1; no definite D call. Trimming left V 11 bases short and J 0 bases short, with 13 bases between. Germline values: CDR1 MRHNA, CDR2 SNTAGT. The CDR3 totals 13 residues. CDR3 protein: CAGWKGMNTEAFF. For the CDR3, the DNA is TGTGCCGGGTGGAAGGGTATGAACACTGAAGCTTTCTTT.

J is TRBJ1-1 and V is TRBV11-2; D unclear. The CDR3 loop spans 12 amino acids. Germline V gene lookup returns CDR1 SGHAT and CDR2 FQNNGV. Trimming removed 0 bases from V and 4 bases from J, with 3 bases in between. CDR3 DNA: TGTGCCAGCAGCTTAGACGGCACTGAAGCTTTCTTT. It yields the protein CASSLDGTEAFF.